The clone carrying this TCR beta chain was seen once. The antigen remains unidentified. The CDR3 has 12 residues. V lost 10 bases, J lost 2 bases, and 10 bases lay in between. The entry originates in a study of CD8 T cells in ankylosing spondylitis. One entry per CDR3 protein results from TCRdb running MiXCR on the 5' RACE reads. Here the sample spans 380,000 or so distinct CDR3 sequences, around 20% being singletons. Whole-study findings and limits: A TCR beta motif made of about 8 highly homologous variants seemed typical of ankylosing spondylitis blood. Disease-linked clones were CD8+ and relatively rare in peripheral blood.

The chain links TRBV12-3 or TRBV12-4 to TRBJ2-3; possibly TRBD1 or TRBD2 for D (6 bases each). The sample taken for sequencing was blood, either unsorted or a sorted T cell fraction (not recorded which). The receptor comes from a male donor with ankylosing spondylitis or in good health (not recorded which). This chain's CDR3 is CATRGATDTQYF. Here the CDR3 DNA reads TGTGCCACGAGGGGGGCCACAGATACGCAGTATTTT.